This TCR beta chain was recorded in a study of tumor-infiltrating lymphocytes in primary liver carcinoma. Turning to the study itself: Men and women, 30 to 69 years of age, made up the patients.

Germline DNA was also extracted, and blood RNA was taken from unsorted whole blood. Collected before surgery were about 3.7 milliliters of peripheral blood. CDR1 and CDR2 (germline): MNHNS, SASEGT. This CDR3 has 16 amino acids. Remarks on this clonotype: Just one base apart from a much larger clone, this may be a read error.

TCR beta cDNA came from about 0.45 ug total RNA, primed with a constant-region primer. Three nested multiplex PCR rounds, a slightly modified ARM-PCR, produced the libraries for TCR beta. TRBV1-TRBV30 forward and Cbeta reverse primers drove the first two approximately 10-cycle rounds. Each CDR3 protein is one row after TCRdb ran MiXCR on the multiplex PCR reads. The table lists almost 200,000 distinct CDR3 sequences, approximately 64% of them singletons. Sequenced material: peripheral blood. The sequence derives from a woman aged 55 to 70 with primary liver carcinoma and hepatitis B virus infection. The chain carries TRBV6-1 and TRBJ1-5, with D possibly matching TRBD1 (5 bases). This CDR3 is CACSEHPLGANERQHF. In DNA, the CDR3 is TGTGCCTGCAGTGAACATCCGTTAGGGGCTAATGAGCGCCAGCATTTT.